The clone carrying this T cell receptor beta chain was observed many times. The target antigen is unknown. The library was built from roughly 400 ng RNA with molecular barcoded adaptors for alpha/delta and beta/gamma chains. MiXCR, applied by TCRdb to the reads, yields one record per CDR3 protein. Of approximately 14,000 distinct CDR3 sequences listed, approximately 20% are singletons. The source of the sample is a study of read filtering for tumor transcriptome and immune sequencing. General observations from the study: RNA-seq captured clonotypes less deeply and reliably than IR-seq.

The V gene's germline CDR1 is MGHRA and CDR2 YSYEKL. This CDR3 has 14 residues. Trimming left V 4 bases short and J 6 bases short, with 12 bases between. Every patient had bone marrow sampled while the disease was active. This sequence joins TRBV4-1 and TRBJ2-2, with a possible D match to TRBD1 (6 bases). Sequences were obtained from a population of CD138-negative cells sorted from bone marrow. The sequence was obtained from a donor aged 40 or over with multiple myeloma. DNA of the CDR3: TGCGCCAGCAGCCTGAGGGGGAATCCCGGGGAGCTGTTTTTT. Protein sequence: CASSLRGNPGELFF.